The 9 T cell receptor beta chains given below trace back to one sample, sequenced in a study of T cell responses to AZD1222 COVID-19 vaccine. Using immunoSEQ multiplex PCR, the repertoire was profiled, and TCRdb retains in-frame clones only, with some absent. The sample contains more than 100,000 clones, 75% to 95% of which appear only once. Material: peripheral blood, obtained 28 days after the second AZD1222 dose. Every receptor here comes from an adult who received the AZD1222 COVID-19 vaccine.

The chain's CDR3 is CASSAVDVETQYF. In DNA form, the CDR3 reads TGTGCCAGCAGTGCTGTGGACGTAGAGACCCAGTACTTC. V gene TRBV25-1 combines with J gene TRBJ2-5; D remains ambiguous. V was pared by 4 bases and J by 4 bases, with 10 bases between. This CDR3 region has 13 residues. CDR1 and CDR2 (germline): MGHDK, SYGVNS.

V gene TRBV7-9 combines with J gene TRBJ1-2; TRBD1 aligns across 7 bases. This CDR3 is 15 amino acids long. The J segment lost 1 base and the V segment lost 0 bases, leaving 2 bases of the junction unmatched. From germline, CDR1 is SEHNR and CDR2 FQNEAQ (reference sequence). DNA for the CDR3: TGTGCCAGCAGCTTAGCGGCAGGGGGTAACTATGGCTACACCTTC. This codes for CASSLAAGGNYGYTF.

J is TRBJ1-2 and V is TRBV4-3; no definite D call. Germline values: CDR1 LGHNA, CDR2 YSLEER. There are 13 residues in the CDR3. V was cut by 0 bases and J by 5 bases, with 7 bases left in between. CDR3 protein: CASSQEGVYGYTF. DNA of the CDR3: TGCGCCAGCAGCCAAGAGGGAGTTTATGGCTACACCTTC.

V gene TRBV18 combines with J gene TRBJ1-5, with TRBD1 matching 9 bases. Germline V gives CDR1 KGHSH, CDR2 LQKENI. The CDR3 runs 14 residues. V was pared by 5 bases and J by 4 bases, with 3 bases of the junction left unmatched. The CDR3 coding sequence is TGTGCCAGCTCATACGGGACAGGGAATCAGCCCCAGCATTTT. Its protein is CASSYGTGNQPQHF.

The CDR3 loop is CASSEGQTDTQYF. The CDR3, as DNA: TGTGCCAGCAGTGAGGGACAGACAGATACGCAGTATTTT. This chain joins TRBV28 and TRBJ2-3; 7 nucleotides align to TRBD1. Per the germline V gene, CDR1 is MDHEN and CDR2 is SYDVKM. The CDR3 contains 13 residues. V was clipped by 5 bases and J by 3 bases; unmatched bases: 2.

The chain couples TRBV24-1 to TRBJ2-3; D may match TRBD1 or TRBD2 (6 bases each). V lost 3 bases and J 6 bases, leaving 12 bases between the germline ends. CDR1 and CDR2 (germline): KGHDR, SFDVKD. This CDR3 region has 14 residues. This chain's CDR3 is CATSDGGLSDTQYF. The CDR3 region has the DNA TGTGCCACCAGTGATGGGGGGCTCTCCGATACGCAGTATTTT.

The CDR3: CASTVGTEYQQFF. The CDR3 coding sequence is TGTGCCAGCACGGTGGGGACTGAGTACCAGCAGTTCTTC. The chain combines TRBV3-1 (or the pseudogene TRBV3-2) with TRBJ2-1; maybe TRBD2 (6 bases). Germline V lookup: CDR1 LGHDT, CDR2 YNNKEL (reference sequence). Trimming took off 7 bases at V and 11 bases at J, with 18 bases between the two ends. This CDR3 has 13 amino acids.

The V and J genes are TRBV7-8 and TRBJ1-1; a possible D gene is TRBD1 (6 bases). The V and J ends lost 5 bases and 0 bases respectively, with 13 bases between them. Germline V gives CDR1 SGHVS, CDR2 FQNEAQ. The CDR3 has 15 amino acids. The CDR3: CASSVPGTLNTEAFF. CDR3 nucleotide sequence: TGTGCCAGCAGCGTCCCCGGGACACTGAACACTGAAGCTTTCTTT.

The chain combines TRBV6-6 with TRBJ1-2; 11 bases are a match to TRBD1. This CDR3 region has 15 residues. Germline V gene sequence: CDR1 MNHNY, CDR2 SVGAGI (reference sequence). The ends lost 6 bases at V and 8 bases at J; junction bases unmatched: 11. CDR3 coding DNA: TGTGCCAGCAGGCCAGGGACAGGGGGTCCCCAGGGCTACACCTTC. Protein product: CASRPGTGGPQGYTF.